This T cell receptor (beta chain) was identified during a study of T-cell memory formation after mild COVID-19. V was clipped by 9 bases and J by 0 bases, with 12 bases between them. The CDR3 contains 13 residues. Germline V lookup: CDR1 MGHDK, CDR2 SYGVNS. Study-wide results and caveats: Several responding clones turned up in pre-infection memory, indicating that cross-reactive memory may have taken part. While clones contracting from day 15 to 85 were balanced between CD4 and CD8, later expanders leaned CD4+.

Comments on this clonotype: Its specificity is not known.

The TCR alpha and TCR beta cDNA libraries, bearing sample barcodes and UMIs, were generated by 5'RACE using constant-segment primers. TCRdb reprocessed the 5' RACE reads with MiXCR, giving one entry per CDR3 protein. Of about 560,000 distinct CDR3 sequences listed, less than 25% are singletons. Sequenced material: PBMCs or a T cell subset sorted from them (not recorded which). The receptor's source is an adult woman who had mild COVID-19 (a few samples of this study predate the infection). Cell type and time point are not known. The chain links TRBV25-1 to TRBJ2-7, with D perhaps matching TRBD1 or TRBD2 (6 bases each). The CDR3 protein is CASRGPNSYEQYF. The DNA for the CDR3 is TGTGCCAGTCGGGGGCCAAACTCCTACGAGCAGTACTTC.